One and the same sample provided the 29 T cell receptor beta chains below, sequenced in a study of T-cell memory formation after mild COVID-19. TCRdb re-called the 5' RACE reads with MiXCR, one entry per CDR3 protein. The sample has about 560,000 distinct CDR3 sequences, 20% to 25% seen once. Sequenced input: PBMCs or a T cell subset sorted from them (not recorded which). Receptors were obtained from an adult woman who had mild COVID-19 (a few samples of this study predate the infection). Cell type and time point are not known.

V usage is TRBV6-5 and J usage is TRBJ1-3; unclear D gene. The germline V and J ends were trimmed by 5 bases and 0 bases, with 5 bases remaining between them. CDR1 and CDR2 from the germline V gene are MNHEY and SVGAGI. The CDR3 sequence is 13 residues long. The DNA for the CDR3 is TGTGCCAGCAGTACCGCCTCTGGAAACACCATATATTTT. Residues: CASSTASGNTIYF.

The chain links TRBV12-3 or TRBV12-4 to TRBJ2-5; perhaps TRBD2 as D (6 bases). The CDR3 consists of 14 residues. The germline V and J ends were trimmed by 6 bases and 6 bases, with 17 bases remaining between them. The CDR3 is CASSPGANLQTQYF. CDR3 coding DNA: TGTGCCAGCAGCCCGGGAGCGAACCTGCAGACCCAGTACTTC.

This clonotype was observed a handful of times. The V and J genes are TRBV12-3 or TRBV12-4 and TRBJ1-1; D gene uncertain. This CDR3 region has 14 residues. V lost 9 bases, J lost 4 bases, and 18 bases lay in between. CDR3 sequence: CASWPGRQATEAFF. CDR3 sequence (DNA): TGTGCCAGTTGGCCCGGACGGCAGGCCACTGAAGCTTTCTTT.

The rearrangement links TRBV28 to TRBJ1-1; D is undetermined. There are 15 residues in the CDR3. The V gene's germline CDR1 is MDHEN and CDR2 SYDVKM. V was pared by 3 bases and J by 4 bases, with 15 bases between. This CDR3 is CASSLRVGTGTEAFF. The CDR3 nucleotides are TGTGCCAGCAGTTTGAGAGTGGGTACGGGCACTGAAGCTTTCTTT.

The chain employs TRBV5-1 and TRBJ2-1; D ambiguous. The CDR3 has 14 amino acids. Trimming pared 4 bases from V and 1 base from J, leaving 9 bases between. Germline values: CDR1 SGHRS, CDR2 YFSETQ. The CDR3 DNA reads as TGCGCCAGCAGCCCGGAGAAGTCCTACAATGAGCAGTTCTTC. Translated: CASSPEKSYNEQFF.

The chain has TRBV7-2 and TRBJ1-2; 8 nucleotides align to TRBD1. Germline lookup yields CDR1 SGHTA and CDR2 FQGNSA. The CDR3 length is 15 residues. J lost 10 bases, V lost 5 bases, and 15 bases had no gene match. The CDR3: CASSPRESYRGTYTF. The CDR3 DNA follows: TGTGCCAGCAGCCCGCGGGAATCCTACAGGGGGACCTACACCTTC.

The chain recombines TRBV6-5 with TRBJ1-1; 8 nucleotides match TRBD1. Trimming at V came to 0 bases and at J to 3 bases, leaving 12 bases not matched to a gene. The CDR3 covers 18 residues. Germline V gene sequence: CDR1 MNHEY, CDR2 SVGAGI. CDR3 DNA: TGTGCCAGCAGTTACTCGGACTTTACAGGGGGTTATTACACTGAAGCTTTCTTT. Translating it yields CASSYSDFTGGYYTEAFF.

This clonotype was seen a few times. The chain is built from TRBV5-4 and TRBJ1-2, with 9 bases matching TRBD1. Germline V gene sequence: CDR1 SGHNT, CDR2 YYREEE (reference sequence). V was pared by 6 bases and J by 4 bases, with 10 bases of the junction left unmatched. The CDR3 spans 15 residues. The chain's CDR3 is CASTTQGQGIYGYTF. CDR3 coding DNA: TGTGCCAGCACCACCCAGGGACAGGGAATCTATGGCTACACCTTC. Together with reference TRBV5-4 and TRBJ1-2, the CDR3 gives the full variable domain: ETGVTQSPTHLIKTRGQQVTLRCSSQSGHNTVSWYQQALGQGPQFIFQYYREEENGRGNFPPRFSGLQFPNYSSELNVNALELDDSALYLCASTTQGQGIYGYTFGSGTRLTVV.

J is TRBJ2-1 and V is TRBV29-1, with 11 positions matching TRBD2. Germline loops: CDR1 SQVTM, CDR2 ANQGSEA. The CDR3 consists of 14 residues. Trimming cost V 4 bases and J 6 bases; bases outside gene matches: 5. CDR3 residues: CSVGPGLAVNEQFF. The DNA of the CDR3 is TGCAGCGTTGGCCCGGGACTAGCGGTCAATGAGCAGTTCTTC.

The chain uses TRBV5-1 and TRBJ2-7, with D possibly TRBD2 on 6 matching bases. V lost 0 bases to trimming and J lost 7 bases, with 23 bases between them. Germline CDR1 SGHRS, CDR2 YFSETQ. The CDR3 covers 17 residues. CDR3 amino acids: CASSLGRPGVSSREQYF. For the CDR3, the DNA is TGCGCCAGCAGCTTGGGAAGGCCGGGGGTGTCCTCTCGGGAGCAGTACTTC. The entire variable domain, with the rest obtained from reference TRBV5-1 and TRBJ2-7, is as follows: KAGVTQTPRYLIKTRGQQVTLSCSPISGHRSVSWYQQTPGQGLQFLFEYFSETQRNKGNFPGRFSGRQFSNSRSEMNVSTLELGDSALYLCASSLGRPGVSSREQYFGPGTRLTVT.

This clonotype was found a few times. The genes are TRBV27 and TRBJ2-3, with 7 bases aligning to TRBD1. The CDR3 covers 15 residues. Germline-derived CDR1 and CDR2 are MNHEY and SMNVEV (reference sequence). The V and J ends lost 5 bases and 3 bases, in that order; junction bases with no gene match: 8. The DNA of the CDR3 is TGTGCCAGCAGTCCCCGGGACAGAACAACAGATACGCAGTATTTT. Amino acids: CASSPRDRTTDTQYF.

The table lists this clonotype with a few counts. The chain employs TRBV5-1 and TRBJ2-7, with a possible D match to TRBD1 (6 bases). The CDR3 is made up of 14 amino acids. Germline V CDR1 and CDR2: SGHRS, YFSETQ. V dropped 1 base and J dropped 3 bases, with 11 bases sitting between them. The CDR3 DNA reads TGCGCCAGCAGCTTGCAGGGGAAGGTCTACGAGCAGTACTTC. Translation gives CASSLQGKVYEQYF.

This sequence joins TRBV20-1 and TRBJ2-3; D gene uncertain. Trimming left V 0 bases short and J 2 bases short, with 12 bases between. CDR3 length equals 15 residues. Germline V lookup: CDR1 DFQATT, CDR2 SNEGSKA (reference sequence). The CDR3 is CSAREGRWDTDTQYF. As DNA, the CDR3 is TGCAGTGCTAGAGAAGGCAGGTGGGACACAGATACGCAGTATTTT.

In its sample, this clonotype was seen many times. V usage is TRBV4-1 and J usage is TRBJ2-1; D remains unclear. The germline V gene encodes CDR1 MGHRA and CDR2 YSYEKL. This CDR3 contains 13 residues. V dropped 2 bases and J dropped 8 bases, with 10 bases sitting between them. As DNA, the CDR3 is TGCGCCAGCAGCCAATCCTTCCAAGATGAGCAGTTCTTC. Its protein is CASSQSFQDEQFF.

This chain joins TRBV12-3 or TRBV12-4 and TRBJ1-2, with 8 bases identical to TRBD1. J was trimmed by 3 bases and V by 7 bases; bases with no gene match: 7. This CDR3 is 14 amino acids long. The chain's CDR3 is CASNIRGRDYGYTF. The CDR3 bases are TGTGCCAGCAACATCAGGGGGCGCGACTATGGCTACACCTTC.

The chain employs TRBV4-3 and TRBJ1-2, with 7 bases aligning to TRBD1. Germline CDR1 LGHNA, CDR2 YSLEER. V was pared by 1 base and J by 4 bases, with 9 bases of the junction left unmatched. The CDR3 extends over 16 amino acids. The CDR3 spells CASSQGARTGSYGYTF. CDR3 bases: TGCGCCAGCAGCCAAGGGGCAAGGACAGGCTCCTATGGCTACACCTTC.

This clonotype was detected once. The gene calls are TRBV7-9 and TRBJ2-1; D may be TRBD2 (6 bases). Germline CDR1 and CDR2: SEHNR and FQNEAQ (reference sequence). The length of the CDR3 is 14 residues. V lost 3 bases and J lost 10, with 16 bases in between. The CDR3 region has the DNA TGTGCCAGCAGCTTGGGCGGGGCCCGGGCGGAGCAGTTCTTC. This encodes CASSLGGARAEQFF. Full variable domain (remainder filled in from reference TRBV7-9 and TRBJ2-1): DTGVSQNPRHKITKRGQNVTFRCDPISEHNRLYWYRQTLGQGPEFLTYFQNEAQLEKSRLLSDRFSAERPKGSFSTLEIQRTEQGDSAMYLCASSLGGARAEQFFGPGTRLTVL.

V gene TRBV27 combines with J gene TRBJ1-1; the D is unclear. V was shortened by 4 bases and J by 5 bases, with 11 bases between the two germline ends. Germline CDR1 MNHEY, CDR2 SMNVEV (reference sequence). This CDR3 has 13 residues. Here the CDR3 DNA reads TGTGCCAGCAGTTCTGGGGTTCGGACTGAAGCTTTCTTT. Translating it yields CASSSGVRTEAFF.

CDR3 loop: CASSELARTSGRKQFF. The DNA for the CDR3 is TGTGCCAGCAGTGAACTAGCGCGGACTAGCGGGAGGAAGCAGTTCTTC. V usage is TRBV7-2 and J usage is TRBJ2-1, with TRBD2 matching 14 bases. Germline values: CDR1 SGHTA, CDR2 FQGNSA. J lost 11 bases, V lost 6 bases, and 12 bases had no gene match. The CDR3 covers 16 residues. Full variable domain (missing parts from reference TRBV7-2 and TRBJ2-1): GAGVSQSPSNKVTEKGKDVELRCDPISGHTALYWYRQSLGQGLEFLIYFQGNSAPDKSGLPSDRFSAERTGGSVSTLTIQRTQQEDSAVYLCASSELARTSGRKQFFGPGTRLTVL.

The CDR3, as DNA: TGTGCCAGCAGCTTAGATGTGGGAGCAGATACGCAGTATTTT. It yields the protein CASSLDVGADTQYF. J is TRBJ2-3 and V is TRBV7-8; TRBD2 might be the D (5 bases). The CDR3 loop spans 14 amino acids. V was clipped by 1 base and J by 4 bases, with 9 bases between them. Germline lookup yields CDR1 SGHVS and CDR2 FQNEAQ.

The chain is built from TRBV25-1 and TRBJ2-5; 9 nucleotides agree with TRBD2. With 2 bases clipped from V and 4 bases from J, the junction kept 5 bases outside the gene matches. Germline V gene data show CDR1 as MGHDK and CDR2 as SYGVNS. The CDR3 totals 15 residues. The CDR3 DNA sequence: TGTGCCAGCAGTGAACGCGGGAGGGGAGGAGAGACCCAGTACTTC. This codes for CASSERGRGGETQYF.

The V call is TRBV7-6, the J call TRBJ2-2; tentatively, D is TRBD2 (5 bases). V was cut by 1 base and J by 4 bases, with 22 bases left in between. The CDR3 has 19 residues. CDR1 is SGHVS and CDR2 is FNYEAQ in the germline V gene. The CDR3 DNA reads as TGTGCCAGCAGCTTAGTACCCCCGCCGCGCGGGTTGAGCACCGGGGAGCTGTTTTTT. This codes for CASSLVPPPRGLSTGELFF.

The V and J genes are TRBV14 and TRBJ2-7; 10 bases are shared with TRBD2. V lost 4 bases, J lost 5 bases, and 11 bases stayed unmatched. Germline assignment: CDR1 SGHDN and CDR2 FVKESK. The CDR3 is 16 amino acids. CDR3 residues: CASSPLAGARPHEQYF. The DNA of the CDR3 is TGTGCCAGCAGCCCCCTAGCGGGAGCGCGTCCCCACGAGCAGTACTTC.

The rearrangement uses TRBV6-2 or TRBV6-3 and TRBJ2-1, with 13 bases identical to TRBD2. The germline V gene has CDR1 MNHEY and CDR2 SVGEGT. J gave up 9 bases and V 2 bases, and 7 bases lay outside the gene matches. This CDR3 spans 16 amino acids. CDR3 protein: CASSYPNGLAGAEQFF. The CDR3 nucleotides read TGTGCCAGCAGTTACCCAAACGGACTAGCGGGAGCTGAGCAGTTCTTC.

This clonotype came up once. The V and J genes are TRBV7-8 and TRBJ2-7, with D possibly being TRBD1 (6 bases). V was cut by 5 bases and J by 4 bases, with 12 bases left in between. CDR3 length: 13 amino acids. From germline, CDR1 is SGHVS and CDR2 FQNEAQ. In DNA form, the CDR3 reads TGTGCCAGCAGCAACGAAGGGGGATACGAGCAGTACTTC. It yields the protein CASSNEGGYEQYF.

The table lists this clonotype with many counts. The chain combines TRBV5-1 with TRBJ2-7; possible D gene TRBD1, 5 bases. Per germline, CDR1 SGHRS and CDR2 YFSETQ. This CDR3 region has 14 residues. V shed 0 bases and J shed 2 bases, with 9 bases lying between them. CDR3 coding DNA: TGCGCCAGCAGCTTGGGCGCAGGGACCTACGAGCAGTACTTC. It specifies CASSLGAGTYEQYF. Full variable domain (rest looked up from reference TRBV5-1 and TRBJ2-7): KAGVTQTPRYLIKTRGQQVTLSCSPISGHRSVSWYQQTPGQGLQFLFEYFSETQRNKGNFPGRFSGRQFSNSRSEMNVSTLELGDSALYLCASSLGAGTYEQYFGPGTRLTVT.

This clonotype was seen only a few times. CDR3 DNA: TGTGCCAGCAGCTCACGCGGGGGTTCAGGCAATCAGCCCCAGCATTTT. It specifies CASSSRGGSGNQPQHF. This chain joins TRBV7-2 and TRBJ1-5, with D tentatively TRBD1 (5 bases). Trimming removed 4 bases at V and 2 bases at J, with 15 bases between. Per the germline V gene, CDR1 is SGHTA and CDR2 is FQGNSA. The CDR3 has 16 amino acids.

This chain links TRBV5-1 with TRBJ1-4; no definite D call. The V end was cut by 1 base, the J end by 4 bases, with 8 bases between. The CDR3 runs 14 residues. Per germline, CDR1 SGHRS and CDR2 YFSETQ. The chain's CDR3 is CASSLSGDNEKLFF. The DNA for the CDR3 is TGCGCCAGCAGCTTGAGCGGGGATAATGAAAAACTGTTTTTT.

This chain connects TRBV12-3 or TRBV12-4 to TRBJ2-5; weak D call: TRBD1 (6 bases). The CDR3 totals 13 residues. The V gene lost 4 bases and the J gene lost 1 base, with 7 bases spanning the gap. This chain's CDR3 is CASSSGVQETQYF. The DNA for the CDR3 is TGTGCCAGCAGTTCAGGGGTCCAAGAGACCCAGTACTTC.